The 26 T cell receptor beta chains given below trace back to one sample, sequenced in a study of T cells and Merkel cell carcinoma outcomes. Clones were sequenced by immunoSEQ multiplex PCR, and TCRdb holds only the in-frame ones, with some missing. The data contain approximately 7,000 clones, 80% to 95% of them seen just once; the ten biggest clones take up 2.8%. The sample comprised tumor tissue from Merkel cell carcinoma. These TCRs come from a human donor with Merkel cell carcinoma.

The chain has TRBV4-1 and TRBJ2-1; D assignment may be TRBD1 or TRBD2 (6 bases each). This CDR3 region has 16 residues. Germline assignment: CDR1 MGHRA and CDR2 YSYEKL. V lost 0 bases, J lost 2 bases, and 11 bases lay in between. CDR3 amino acids: CASSQDERGPYNEQFF. The DNA of the CDR3 is TGCGCCAGCAGCCAAGATGAACGGGGGCCCTACAATGAGCAGTTCTTC.

This clone has a single count. The V call is TRBV19, the J call TRBJ1-2; D gene ambiguous. Germline CDR1 is LNHDA and CDR2 is SQIVND (reference sequence). This CDR3 comprises 12 residues. V was trimmed by 7 bases and J by 2 bases, leaving 8 bases between them. The CDR3 loop reads CASKELNYGYTF. The CDR3 nucleotides are TGTGCCAGTAAGGAGCTCAACTATGGCTACACCTTC.

This clone came up once. The rearrangement links TRBV27 to TRBJ2-3; D is undetermined. V lost 2 bases and J lost 3, with 12 bases in between. The CDR3 is 15 amino acids. The germline CDR1 and CDR2 sequences are MNHEY and SMNVEV (reference sequence). The CDR3 DNA follows: TGTGCCAGCAGTTTAGGTGCCCCGAAGACAGATACGCAGTATTTT. Its translation: CASSLGAPKTDTQYF.

The V and J genes are TRBV29-1 and TRBJ1-1; 8 bases map to TRBD1. Germline CDR1 SQVTM, CDR2 ANQGSEA. Germline trimming cut 3 bases from V and 3 bases from J; bases unmatched to any gene: 0. This CDR3 is 12 amino acids long. The CDR3 is CSVDRGHTEAFF. The CDR3 DNA reads as TGCAGCGTTGACAGGGGGCACACTGAAGCTTTCTTT.

The V call is TRBV9, the J call TRBJ1-6, with D perhaps matching TRBD1 (6 bases). There are 15 residues in the CDR3. Deletions cut 4 bases from V and 9 bases from J, with 17 bases between. The germline V gene encodes CDR1 SGDLS and CDR2 YYNGEE. The CDR3 here is CASSTNRERSSPLHF. DNA of the CDR3: TGTGCCAGCAGCACCAACAGGGAGAGGAGTTCACCCCTCCACTTT.

The chain joins TRBV9 to TRBJ2-3; 15 positions agree with TRBD2. V shed 4 bases and J 5 bases; nucleotides not matched to a gene: 14. This CDR3 is 19 amino acids long. CDR1 is SGDLS and CDR2 is YYNGEE in the germline V gene. CDR3 nucleotide sequence: TGTGCCAGCAGCCCCCGTCTCCGGACTAGCGGGGGGGCAGGAGATACGCAGTATTTT. It specifies CASSPRLRTSGGAGDTQYF.

The genes are TRBV7-2 and TRBJ2-7; TRBD1 aligns across 9 bases. The CDR3 is 14 amino acids. V shed 5 bases, J shed 4 bases, and the junction held 6 bases outside the gene matches. From germline, CDR1 is SGHTA and CDR2 FQGNSA. The CDR3 DNA reads as TGTGCCAGCAGCCTAGGACAGGGGTATTACGAGCAGTACGTC. Translation gives CASSLGQGYYEQYV.

This clone was detected a few times. The V call is TRBV7-3, the J call TRBJ2-1; 7 bases are shared with TRBD2. Losses at the gene ends were 2 bases for V and 7 bases for J; bases not matched to a gene: 8. Germline CDR1 reads SGHTA; CDR2 reads FQGTGA. The length of the CDR3 is 15 residues. Here the CDR3 DNA reads TGTGCCAGCAGCTTAGGTCCGGGGGGTGGGAATGAGCAGTTCTTC. Translation: CASSLGPGGGNEQFF. The full variable domain, its missing parts supplied by reference TRBV7-3 and TRBJ2-1, is GAGVSQTPSNKVTEKGKYVELRCDPISGHTALYWYRQSLGQGPEFLIYFQGTGAADDSGLPNDRFFAVRPEGSVSTLKIQRTERGDSAVYLCASSLGPGGGNEQFFGPGTRLTVL.

This sequence joins TRBV19 and TRBJ2-3; D is uncertain. The CDR3 covers 14 residues. The germline V gene has CDR1 LNHDA and CDR2 SQIVND (reference sequence). The ends were cut back, 7 bases at V and 3 bases at J, with 14 bases in the middle. CDR3 DNA sequence: TGTGCCAGTAAAGGTGCTCTTCCGACAGATACGCAGTATTTT. This sequence encodes CASKGALPTDTQYF.

The rearrangement joins TRBV4-3 to TRBJ1-6; a weak D match, TRBD1 (5 bases). CDR1 and CDR2 (germline): LGHNA, YSLEER. Trimming took off 0 bases at V and 8 bases at J, with 14 bases between the two ends. This CDR3 comprises 16 residues. The CDR3 spells CASSQDREGTHSPLHF. The CDR3 nucleotides read TGCGCCAGCAGCCAAGATCGGGAGGGGACTCATTCACCCCTCCACTTT.

The chain carries TRBV4-3 and TRBJ2-7; 9 bases match TRBD1. This CDR3 comprises 14 residues. After removal of 3 bases from V and 6 bases from J, the junction contained 6 bases not matched to a gene. Per germline, CDR1 LGHNA and CDR2 YSLEER. The CDR3 DNA follows: TGCGCCAGCAGCCAGGGGACAGGGTTTGGCGAGCAGTACTTC. Amino acids: CASSQGTGFGEQYF.

The chain uses TRBV29-1 and TRBJ2-5, with 8 bases matching TRBD1. The CDR3 extends over 16 amino acids. Trimming removed 1 base from V and 5 bases from J; junction bases left unmatched: 12. Germline CDR1 is SQVTM and CDR2 is ANQGSEA. The CDR3, as DNA: TGCAGCGTTGAAGGGCAACACAGGGGGATAAGGGAGACCCAGTACTTC. It yields the protein CSVEGQHRGIRETQYF.

The chain employs TRBV4-1 and TRBJ2-7, with 8 bases that match TRBD2. Germline CDR1 and CDR2: MGHRA and YSYEKL. The CDR3 loop spans 15 amino acids. With 4 bases clipped from V and 2 bases from J, the junction kept 7 bases outside the gene matches. The CDR3 sequence: CASSRLAGITYEQYF. The CDR3, as DNA: TGCGCCAGCAGCCGATTAGCGGGGATTACCTACGAGCAGTACTTC.

The chain links TRBV18 to TRBJ2-5; no reliable D call. The V gene lost 1 base and the J gene lost 0 bases, with 12 bases spanning the gap. This CDR3 spans 16 amino acids. In germline, CDR1 is KGHSH, CDR2 LQKENI. The CDR3: CASSPLARADQETQYF. In DNA form, the CDR3 reads TGTGCCAGCTCACCACTGGCCCGGGCAGACCAAGAGACCCAGTACTTC.

The chain joins TRBV18 to TRBJ1-4; weak D call: TRBD1 (6 bases). V shed 4 bases and J shed 0 bases, with 18 bases lying between them. This CDR3 spans 18 amino acids. CDR1 is KGHSH, CDR2 LQKENI, per germline. The CDR3 sequence: CASSRGTLSYATNEKLFF. DNA for the CDR3: TGTGCCAGCTCACGGGGGACATTATCGTATGCAACTAATGAAAAACTGTTTTTT.

The chain combines TRBV10-3 with TRBJ2-7, with 13 bases lining up with TRBD2. The V gene end was trimmed by 6 bases and the J gene end by 3 bases; junction bases not matched to a gene: 11. The CDR3 is 17 residues long. Germline lookup yields CDR1 ENHRY and CDR2 SYGVKD. For the CDR3, the DNA is TGTGCCATCAGGCCCCGGACTAGCGGGGGCCGTAACTACGAGCAGTACTTC. As protein: CAIRPRTSGGRNYEQYF.

This chain links TRBV18 with TRBJ1-1, with D possibly TRBD1 on 5 matching bases. CDR3 length: 13 amino acids. V lost 2 bases and J lost 5, with 9 bases in between. Germline V lookup: CDR1 KGHSH, CDR2 LQKENI. The CDR3 loop is CASSPKQATEAFF. As DNA, the CDR3 is TGTGCCAGCTCACCAAAACAGGCGACTGAAGCTTTCTTT.

V and J are TRBV6-6 and TRBJ2-7, with 11 nucleotides matching TRBD1. The germline gives CDR1 MNHNY, CDR2 SVGAGI (reference sequence). V was clipped by 6 bases and J by 4 bases; unmatched bases: 5. The CDR3 consists of 14 residues. The CDR3 DNA reads as TGTGCCAGCAGGCCCGGGGACAGGGGGTACGAGCAGTACTTC. This encodes CASRPGDRGYEQYF.

This clone appeared a single time. The V and J genes are TRBV5-1 and TRBJ2-7; 9 bases agree with TRBD2. Germline V lookup: CDR1 SGHRS, CDR2 YFSETQ. Germline trimming cut 5 bases from V and 3 bases from J; bases unmatched to any gene: 9. CDR3 length equals 15 residues. The CDR3 DNA reads TGCGCCAGCAGAGACTATAGCGGGGGCCGCTACGAGCAGTACTTC. Protein: CASRDYSGGRYEQYF.

The table lists this clone with a count of one. The rearrangement links TRBV5-4 to TRBJ2-3, with TRBD1 matching 12 bases. This CDR3 spans 17 amino acids. Unmatched junction bases numbered 8, after V lost 4 bases and J lost 2 bases. Germline V gene sequence: CDR1 SGHNT, CDR2 YYREEE (reference sequence). The CDR3 is CASSPAGTGGLTDTQYF. The CDR3 DNA reads TGTGCCAGCAGCCCCGCCGGGACAGGGGGCCTCACAGATACGCAGTATTTT.

This chain uses TRBV29-1 with TRBJ2-3, with D unclear. Germline V gene sequence: CDR1 SQVTM, CDR2 ANQGSEA. V lost 1 base to trimming and J lost 4 bases, with 6 bases between them. The CDR3 runs 12 residues. The CDR3 DNA sequence: TGCAGCGTTGAAGTGGGCCCAGATACGCAGTATTTT. Amino acid sequence: CSVEVGPDTQYF.

The chain links TRBV20-1 to TRBJ1-1; D gene ambiguous. Germline values: CDR1 DFQATT, CDR2 SNEGSKA (reference sequence). This CDR3 comprises 11 residues. V was pared by 6 bases and J by 6 bases, with 11 bases between. CDR3 nucleotide sequence: TGCAGTGCCCCAGGACGGGCTGAAGCTTTCTTT. This gives the protein CSAPGRAEAFF.

The CDR3 loop reads CASSRGGDVIQYF. The CDR3, as DNA: TGTGCCAGCAGCCGGGGGGGGGACGTAATCCAGTACTTC. The chain carries TRBV5-6 and TRBJ2-4, with 8 bases fitting TRBD2. The CDR3 consists of 13 residues. V shed 4 bases, J shed 13 bases, and the junction held 10 bases outside the gene matches. The germline V gene encodes CDR1 SGHDT and CDR2 YYEEEE. Variable domain in full (rest from reference TRBV5-6 and TRBJ2-4): DAGVTQSPTHLIKTRGQQVTLRCSPKSGHDTVSWYQQALGQGPQFIFQYYEEEERQRGNFPDRFSGHQFPNYSSELNVNALLLGDSALYLCASSRGGDVIQYFGAGTRLSVL.

CDR3 DNA sequence: TGCGCCAGCAGCCGTGGATGGGAGGGCTCCTATAATTCACCCCTCCACTTT. Encoded protein: CASSRGWEGSYNSPLHF. V is TRBV5-1 and J is TRBJ1-6; D is undetermined. Looked up from germline, CDR1 is SGHRS and CDR2 is YFSETQ. This CDR3 region has 17 residues. The ends were cut back, 4 bases at V and 0 bases at J, with 14 bases in the middle. The variable domain in full, with the rest retrieved from reference TRBV5-1 and TRBJ1-6, is KAGVTQTPRYLIKTRGQQVTLSCSPISGHRSVSWYQQTPGQGLQFLFEYFSETQRNKGNFPGRFSGRQFSNSRSEMNVSTLELGDSALYLCASSRGWEGSYNSPLHFGNGTRLTVT.

About this clone itself: The sample contains more than one DNA sequence encoding this CDR3. The gene calls are TRBV7-9 and TRBJ2-1; TRBD1 matches at 7 bases. The CDR3 spans 15 residues. J gave up 4 bases and V 5 bases, and 8 bases lay outside the gene matches. The germline CDR1 and CDR2 sequences are SEHNR and FQNEAQ (reference sequence). The CDR3 loop reads CASSPQGTSYNEQFF. DNA for the CDR3: TGTGCCAGCAGCCCACAGGGGACCTCTTACAATGAGCAGTTCTTC.

The gene calls are TRBV6-1 and TRBJ2-3; D uncertain. CDR1 MNHNS and CDR2 SASEGT come from the germline V gene. The ends were cut back, 0 bases at V and 0 bases at J, with 16 bases in the middle. This CDR3 is built from 18 residues. CDR3 DNA sequence: TGTGCCAGCAGTGAAGCGGCGGTGGGTGGAGCTAGCACAGATACGCAGTATTTT. Translated: CASSEAAVGGASTDTQYF.